This T cell receptor beta chain came from a study of human T cells and chemical hapten exposure. Background on the study: TCR yields differed between samples (mainly from small differences in pooled library volume). Notes on the study in general: The formation of large CDR3 similarity clusters by expanded TCRs significantly exceeded that of controls.

MiXCR was run by TCRdb on the RACE reads, yielding one entry per CDR3 protein. The sample consists of under 100,000 distinct CDR3 sequences, over 10% of them appearing once. This clonotype was counted ten times or more. The target antigen is unknown. Time point meaning: patch test 2, 6 weeks after DPC sensitization. As for treatment: therapeutic diphenylcyclopropenone sensitization with weekly scalp DPC. Researchers sampled blood before each patch test went on. This receptor was obtained from a woman in her forties with alopecia areata. Some clones in this sample may be carry-over from other donors' samples. Source: whole blood, taken in connection with sensitization to the hapten diphenylcyclopropenone (DPC).

As DNA, the CDR3 is TGTGCCAGCAATATGAATACGCAACAGAGCTCTGGGGCCAACGTCCTGACTTTC. Translating gives CASNMNTQQSSGANVLTF. This rearrangement joins TRBV6-2 or TRBV6-3 to TRBJ2-6; D is uncertain. Trimming stripped 7 bases from V and 0 bases from J, with 19 bases between. The CDR3 has 18 amino acids. Germline lookup yields CDR1 MNHEY and CDR2 SVGEGT.